These T cell receptor beta chains were read from a single sample in a study of cytomegalovirus exposure and HLA in healthy donors. The assay was immunoSEQ multiplex PCR, and TCRdb's table has in-frame clones only and misses some. The table lists fewer than 200,000 clones, approximately 70% of them singletons. Sequencing was performed on PBMCs. The receptors derive from a man aged 35 to 55 in good health and CMV-seropositive. Both conserved end residues are part of each CDR3. The order of the fields is V gene, J gene, clone size, D gene, CDR3 protein, CDR3 DNA. D genes are given only for firm matches. The size entry is marked missing in some rows and otherwise reads once, few, many or a size class.

V: TRBV4-1
J: TRBJ1-2
size: NA
D: NA
CDR3: CASSQGRHQLNYGYTF
DNA: TGCGCCAGCAGCCAAGGCAGACACCAATTGAACTATGGCTACACCTTC

V: TRBV6-4
J: TRBJ1-2
size: NA
D: NA
CDR3: CASHKGGAWDGYTF
DNA: TGTGCCAGCCACAAAGGGGGGGCCTGGGATGGCTACACCTTC

V: TRBV4-2
J: TRBJ2-7
size: NA
D: TRBD1
CDR3: CASSQLAQGEREQYF
DNA: TGTGCCAGCAGCCAACTCGCACAGGGGGAGCGCGAGCAGTACTTC

V: TRBV5-8
J: TRBJ2-5
size: NA
D: TRBD2
CDR3: CASNIAGGRQETQYF
DNA: TGTGCCAGCAACATCGCGGGGGGGCGGCAAGAGACCCAGTACTTC

V: TRBV29-1
J: TRBJ1-2
size: NA
D: NA
CDR3: CSDTGIRGHGYTF
DNA: TGCAGCGACACCGGGATCAGGGGACATGGCTACACCTTC

V: TRBV7-8
J: TRBJ2-3
size: once
D: NA
CDR3: CASSLAWRGRAYF
DNA: TGTGCCAGCAGCTTAGCGTGGAGGGGCCGTGCGTATTTT

V: TRBV5-1
J: TRBJ1-3
size: NA
D: TRBD1
CDR3: CASSLETGKGNTIYF
DNA: TGCGCCAGCAGCTTGGAGACAGGGAAAGGAAACACCATATATTTT

V: TRBV19
J: TRBJ1-1
size: NA
D: NA
CDR3: CASSRGFTEAFF
DNA: TGTGCCAGTAGTAGAGGGTTCACTGAAGCTTTCTTT

V: TRBV5-1
J: TRBJ1-4
size: NA
D: NA
CDR3: CASSLGRPPNEKLFF
DNA: TGCGCCAGCAGCTTGGGCAGGCCTCCTAATGAAAAACTGTTTTTT

V: TRBV29-1
J: TRBJ1-2
size: NA
D: TRBD1
CDR3: CSYQQGASIVATF
DNA: TGCAGCTACCAACAGGGGGCTTCCATCGTGGCCACCTTC

V: TRBV7-8
J: TRBJ2-1
size: once
D: NA
CDR3: CASSPATAAYNEQFF
DNA: TGTGCCAGCAGCCCAGCGACGGCTGCCTACAATGAGCAGTTCTTC

V: TRBV7-9
J: TRBJ1-2
size: NA
D: NA
CDR3: CASSSTDTLGGYTF
DNA: TGTGCCAGCAGCTCAACGGACACGCTGGGTGGCTACACCTTC

V: TRBV27
J: TRBJ2-2
size: NA
D: NA
CDR3: CASSLSFQGRITGELFF
DNA: TGTGCCAGCAGTTTATCGTTCCAGGGTAGAATCACCGGGGAGCTGTTTTTT

V: TRBV7-3
J: TRBJ2-6
size: few
D: NA
CDR3: CASSLQQAGANVLTF
DNA: TGTGCCAGCAGCTTACAACAGGCCGGGGCCAACGTCCTGACTTTC

V: TRBV5-4
J: TRBJ2-3
size: NA
D: TRBD2
CDR3: CASSPYPTSGGTDTQYF
DNA: TGTGCCAGCAGCCCCTACCCGACTAGCGGGGGGACAGATACGCAGTATTTT

V: TRBV11-1
J: TRBJ2-2
size: few
D: NA
CDR3: CASSSGLNTGELFF
DNA: TGTGCCAGCAGCTCGGGACTGAACACCGGGGAGCTGTTTTTT

V: TRBV6-6
J: TRBJ1-5
size: NA
D: TRBD1
CDR3: CASSRQGQPQHF
DNA: TGTGCCAGCAGTCGACAGGGTCAGCCCCAGCATTTT

V: TRBV27
J: TRBJ1-2
size: NA
D: NA
CDR3: CASSLGGPIYGYTF
DNA: TGTGCCAGCAGTTTAGGAGGACCGATCTATGGCTACACCTTC

V: TRBV6-1
J: TRBJ1-4
size: NA
D: NA
CDR3: CASSENGGNHFTLFF
DNA: TGTGCCAGCAGTGAAAACGGAGGGAACCATTTTACGCTGTTTTTT

V: TRBV9
J: TRBJ2-1
size: NA
D: NA
CDR3: CASSDQNRVGYNEQFF
DNA: TGTGCCAGCAGCGACCAAAACAGGGTGGGCTACAATGAGCAGTTCTTC

V: TRBV7-9
J: TRBJ2-3
size: NA
D: NA
CDR3: CASSLTDTQYF
DNA: TGTGCCAGCAGCCTTACAGATACGCAGTATTTT

V: TRBV5-4
J: TRBJ2-7
size: few
D: NA
CDR3: CASSVKGLSCEQYF
DNA: TGTGCCAGCAGCGTGAAGGGGTTGTCCTGCGAGCAGTACTTC

V: TRBV5-1
J: TRBJ2-3
size: once
D: TRBD2
CDR3: CASSLVRGVTSTDTQYF
DNA: TGCGCCAGCAGCTTGGTCCGGGGGGTAACTAGCACAGATACGCAGTATTTT

V: TRBV2
J: TRBJ1-1
size: NA
D: NA
CDR3: CASQGPVRVAFF
DNA: TGTGCCAGTCAGGGGCCTGTTAGAGTAGCTTTCTTT

V: TRBV5-4
J: TRBJ1-1
size: NA
D: NA
CDR3: CASSLGGRGADTEAFF
DNA: TGTGCCAGCAGCTTGGGGGGCCGGGGGGCGGACACTGAAGCTTTCTTT

V: TRBV5-4
J: TRBJ1-2
size: NA
D: NA
CDR3: CASSLRDSVSSTF
DNA: TGTGCCAGCAGCTTGCGGGACTCTGTTAGTTCCACCTTC

V: TRBV20-1
J: TRBJ1-2
size: NA
D: TRBD1
CDR3: CSATTGLGYTF
DNA: TGCAGTGCTACGACAGGGCTAGGCTACACCTTC

V: TRBV30
J: TRBJ2-7
size: NA
D: NA
CDR3: CAWRWGGLSYEQYF
DNA: TGTGCCTGGAGGTGGGGGGGCCTGTCCTACGAGCAGTACTTC